The TCR beta chain under discussion was sequenced for a study of T cells after yellow fever vaccination. Study-wide findings and caveats: Detected again after the booster were most primary-vaccination clones, at 96% CD4 and approximately 85% CD8.

As to this clonotype: Its antigen is unidentified.

A process of 5'RACE template switching, which added a universal primer site and UMIs, was used to make TCR cDNA. Each CDR3 protein is one row after TCRdb ran MiXCR on the 5' RACE reads. Here the sample spans 300,000 to 400,000 distinct CDR3 sequences, roughly 8.6% being singletons. The sample was PBMCs, taken about 41 days after the first yellow fever vaccination. The receptor was derived from a young man who received the YFV17D yellow fever vaccine.

The DNA of the CDR3 is TGTGCCAGCAATACCAGGGATTTTGAGCCCCAGCATTTT. This translates into CASNTRDFEPQHF. This chain links TRBV6-2 or TRBV6-3 with TRBJ1-5; D is perhaps TRBD1 (5 bases). Germline CDR1 reads MNHEY; CDR2 reads SVGEGT. V lost 7 bases and J 8 bases, leaving 15 bases between the germline ends. The CDR3 is made up of 13 amino acids.